A single sample is the source of the 25 T cell receptor beta chains below, sequenced in a study of blood T cell repertoires in COVID-19. Generated by immunoSEQ multiplex PCR, the TCRdb table keeps only in-frame clones and is missing some. The top ten clones hold around 5.4% of a sample with roughly 220,000 clones, over 60% of them seen once. The specimen was peripheral blood. Receptors were obtained from a woman in her 70s with acute or convalescent COVID-19.

The chain combines TRBV6-5 with TRBJ2-1, with TRBD2 matching 7 bases. Germline values: CDR1 MNHEY, CDR2 SVGAGI. The CDR3 runs 15 residues. Trimming removed 2 bases from V and 4 bases from J; junction bases left unmatched: 5. DNA for the CDR3: TGTGCCAGCAGTTACGTGGGAGGGCCTTACAATGAGCAGTTCTTC. This codes for CASSYVGGPYNEQFF.

This chain links TRBV19 with TRBJ1-1, with no clear D. The CDR3 length is 13 residues. Germline V gene data show CDR1 as LNHDA and CDR2 as SQIVND (reference sequence). Trimming took 7 bases from V and 1 from J, leaving 10 bases between them. CDR3 sequence reads: CASTPGPNTEAFF. The CDR3 region has the DNA TGTGCCAGTACTCCGGGTCCGAACACTGAAGCTTTCTTT.

The genes are TRBV28 and TRBJ1-1; weak D call: TRBD1 (5 bases). This CDR3 comprises 12 residues. V shed 2 bases and J shed 8 bases, with 9 bases lying between them. Germline lookup yields CDR1 MDHEN and CDR2 SYDVKM. This CDR3 reads CASSLGGAEAFF. DNA of the CDR3: TGTGCCAGCAGTTTAGGAGGGGCAGAAGCTTTCTTT.

This clone has only a few counts. This chain links TRBV5-6 with TRBJ1-4; 7 bases align to TRBD1. Germline CDR1 SGHDT, CDR2 YYEEEE. The trim removed 6 bases at V and 7 bases at J, leaving 12 bases unmatched. The CDR3 is 15 residues long. As DNA, the CDR3 is TGTGCCAGCAACCCCTACAGGGGTCGAGGTGAAAAACTGTTTTTT. Protein product: CASNPYRGRGEKLFF.

This chain joins TRBV10-3 and TRBJ2-5; 11 nucleotides agree with TRBD1. Germline CDR1 is ENHRY and CDR2 is SYGVKD. This CDR3 region has 15 residues. With 6 bases clipped from V and 5 bases from J, the junction kept 8 bases outside the gene matches. CDR3 sequence: CAIRDGQGARETQYF. The CDR3 DNA is TGTGCCATCAGGGACGGACAGGGGGCGCGGGAGACCCAGTACTTC.

The genes are TRBV3-1 (or the pseudogene TRBV3-2) and TRBJ2-1; 7 bases line up with TRBD2. V shed 8 bases and J 3 bases; nucleotides not matched to a gene: 4. From germline, CDR1 is LGHDT and CDR2 YNNKEL (reference sequence). The CDR3 extends over 13 amino acids. CDR3 in amino acids: CASSGTIYNEQFF. CDR3 bases: TGTGCCAGCTCCGGGACTATCTACAATGAGCAGTTCTTC.

V gene TRBV6-5 combines with J gene TRBJ2-7; possible D gene TRBD2, 6 bases. Trimming removed 6 bases at V and 7 bases at J, with 22 bases between. The CDR3 totals 15 residues. Germline values: CDR1 MNHEY, CDR2 SVGAGI. For the CDR3, the DNA is TGTGCCAGCAGGGTACAGGCGGGGCAGTCGACGGAGCAGTACTTC. Its protein is CASRVQAGQSTEQYF.

V usage is TRBV4-2 and J usage is TRBJ1-4, with D possibly TRBD1 on 5 matching bases. The CDR3 consists of 14 residues. With 3 bases removed from V and 2 bases from J, the gap between germline ends came to 7 bases. Per germline, CDR1 LGHNA and CDR2 YNFKEQ. The CDR3 sequence: CASSHRGTNEKLFF. Here the CDR3 DNA reads TGTGCCAGCAGCCATAGGGGCACTAATGAAAAACTGTTTTTT.

The chain employs TRBV5-1 and TRBJ2-7, with 7 bases identical to TRBD2. The CDR3 is 16 residues long. Germline-derived CDR1 and CDR2 are SGHRS and YFSETQ. V lost 4 bases to trimming and J lost 0 bases; unmatched junction nucleotides: 10. The CDR3 reads CASSLLPGLSSYEQYF. The CDR3 coding sequence is TGCGCCAGCAGCCTACTCCCGGGACTAAGCTCCTACGAGCAGTACTTC.

The chain is built from TRBV19 and TRBJ1-5; 7 bases agree with TRBD1. Trimming removed 8 bases from V and 0 bases from J; junction bases left unmatched: 7. CDR3 length: 15 residues. Per germline, CDR1 LNHDA and CDR2 SQIVND (reference sequence). CDR3 amino acids: CASWDSTYSNQPQHF. CDR3 nucleotide sequence: TGTGCCAGTTGGGACAGCACCTATAGCAATCAGCCCCAGCATTTT.

This clone has a single count. The rearrangement links TRBV9 to TRBJ2-1; 8 bases are a match to TRBD2. Germline V CDR1 and CDR2: SGDLS, YYNGEE. Trimming removed 3 bases from V and 7 bases from J; junction bases left unmatched: 18. The CDR3 runs 18 residues. In DNA form, the CDR3 reads TGTGCCAGCAGCGGTGGACGAACGGCGGGAGGCTTCAATAATGAGCAGTTCTTC. Translated: CASSGGRTAGGFNNEQFF.

The chain couples TRBV30 to TRBJ1-6; 11 positions match TRBD1. The germline gives CDR1 GTSNPN, CDR2 SVGIG (reference sequence). Unmatched junction bases numbered 2, after V lost 4 bases and J lost 9 bases. The CDR3 is made up of 13 amino acids. Here the CDR3 DNA reads TGTGCCTGGAAGGACAGGGGGCGTTCACCCCTCCACTTT. It encodes CAWKDRGRSPLHF. The whole variable domain, remainder taken from reference TRBV30 and TRBJ1-6, is SQTIHQWPATLVQPVGSPLSLECTVEGTSNPNLYWYRQAAGRGLQLLFYSVGIGQISSEVPQNLSASRPQDRQFILSSKKLLLSDSGFYLCAWKDRGRSPLHFGNGTRLTVT.

The V call is TRBV19, the J call TRBJ1-4; TRBD1 might be the D (5 bases). The CDR3 is 13 amino acids. V was clipped by 4 bases and J by 5 bases, with 8 bases between them. The germline gives CDR1 LNHDA, CDR2 SQIVND (reference sequence). DNA of the CDR3: TGTGCCAGTAGTACACGACAGAATGAAAAACTGTTTTTT. It is translated as CASSTRQNEKLFF.

This rearrangement joins TRBV19 to TRBJ1-2; TRBD1 agrees at 12 bases. The CDR3 spans 14 residues. The J segment lost 7 bases and the V segment lost 5 bases, leaving 5 bases of the junction unmatched. Germline CDR1 reads LNHDA; CDR2 reads SQIVND (reference sequence). The CDR3 DNA is TGTGCCAGTAGTCCCCGGGACAGGGGGCCTGGCTACACCTTC. This encodes CASSPRDRGPGYTF.

Concerning this clone: One end of the junction varies from germline; a read error may be responsible. The rearrangement uses TRBV28 and TRBJ1-2, with 8 bases that match TRBD1. CDR3 size: 12 residues. Germline lookup yields CDR1 MDHEN and CDR2 SYDVKM. CDR3 DNA sequence: TGTGTCAGCCAGGACAGGGCCTGGGGCTACACCTTC. This sequence encodes CVSQDRAWGYTF.

In DNA, the CDR3 is TGTGCCAGTAGGGTCCCGGGACTAGCGGGAGCCGGGGAGCTGTTTTTT. Translating gives CASRVPGLAGAGELFF. The rearrangement uses TRBV19 and TRBJ2-2; the match to TRBD2 covers 14 bases. V trimming: 6 bases; J trimming: 6 bases; junction bases outside the gene matches: 6. The germline gives CDR1 LNHDA, CDR2 SQIVND (reference sequence). The CDR3 length is 16 residues.

This clone was detected only once. The rearrangement joins TRBV10-2 to TRBJ2-5; 8 bases fit TRBD2. The CDR3 is 16 residues long. Trimming at V came to 4 bases and at J to 2 bases, leaving 9 bases not matched to a gene. CDR1 and CDR2 from the germline V gene are WSHSY and SAAADI. CDR3 residues: CASSALGRGGQETQYF. DNA of the CDR3: TGCGCCAGCAGTGCCCTCGGGCGCGGGGGGCAAGAGACCCAGTACTTC.

The chain combines TRBV29-1 with TRBJ2-5; D is perhaps TRBD1 (5 bases). From germline, CDR1 is SQVTM and CDR2 ANQGSEA. V was trimmed by 6 bases and J by 2 bases, leaving 19 bases between them. There are 15 residues in the CDR3. As DNA, the CDR3 is TGCAGCGTCCGTACCTATCCGACAGAACAAGAGACCCAGTACTTC. Protein: CSVRTYPTEQETQYF. Combining the CDR3 with reference TRBV29-1 and TRBJ2-5 gives the whole variable domain SAVISQKPSRDICQRGTSLTIQCQVDSQVTMMFWYRQQPGQSLTLIATANQGSEATYESGFVIDKFPISRPNLTFSTLTVSNMSPEDSSIYLCSVRTYPTEQETQYFGPGTRLLVL.

The V and J genes are TRBV19 and TRBJ1-5, with 9 bases lining up with TRBD1. Germline V gene sequence: CDR1 LNHDA, CDR2 SQIVND (reference sequence). The J segment lost 1 base and the V segment lost 6 bases, leaving 13 bases of the junction unmatched. The CDR3 has 18 residues. The CDR3 coding sequence is TGTGCCAGTAGGGGGTCCCGGGACAGGGTTCCGAGCAATCAGCCCCAGCATTTT. Its translation: CASRGSRDRVPSNQPQHF.

This chain links TRBV6-1 with TRBJ1-1; TRBD1 agrees at 7 bases. The junction had 3 bases not matched to a gene; V was cut back by 3 bases and J by 5 bases. The CDR3 sequence is 13 residues long. The germline gives CDR1 MNHNS, CDR2 SASEGT. CDR3 residues: CASSDRGYTEAFF. The CDR3 DNA reads as TGTGCCAGCAGTGACAGGGGGTATACTGAAGCTTTCTTT.

The count of this clone is one. The V call is TRBV7-9, the J call TRBJ1-3; 11 bases are a match to TRBD1. V was pared by 5 bases and J by 7 bases, with 7 bases of the junction left unmatched. The CDR3 runs 15 residues. CDR1 is SEHNR, CDR2 FQNEAQ, per germline (reference sequence). CDR3 loop: CASSDGQGALNTIYF. DNA of the CDR3: TGTGCCAGCAGCGACGGACAGGGGGCCCTGAACACCATATATTTT.

Written as DNA, the CDR3 is TGTGCCAGTAATTTTGAGGGAAGGTCACCCCTCCACTTT. It translates to CASNFEGRSPLHF. V gene TRBV19 combines with J gene TRBJ1-6; D gene unclear. Trimming stripped 7 bases from V and 10 bases from J, with 14 bases between. The V gene's germline CDR1 is LNHDA and CDR2 SQIVND (reference sequence). The CDR3 is 13 amino acids. The full variable domain, completed using reference TRBV19 and TRBJ1-6, is DGGITQSPKYLFRKEGQNVTLSCEQNLNHDAMYWYRQDPGQGLRLIYYSQIVNDFQKGDIAEGYSVSREKKESFPLTVTSAQKNPTAFYLCASNFEGRSPLHFGNGTRLTVT.

This clone was observed a single time. The V call is TRBV7-2, the J call TRBJ1-3; D not resolved. The CDR3 totals 15 residues. Germline assignment: CDR1 SGHTA and CDR2 FQGNSA. V was pared by 1 base and J by 4 bases, with 11 bases between. Here the CDR3 DNA reads TGTGCCAGCAGCTTAGGACGAGGTTCAGGAAACACCATATATTTT. It encodes CASSLGRGSGNTIYF.

The chain employs TRBV10-3 and TRBJ1-3; no definite D call. Trimming pared 2 bases from V and 2 bases from J, leaving 10 bases between. In germline, CDR1 is ENHRY, CDR2 SYGVKD. The CDR3 runs 15 residues. The CDR3 spells CAISEERPAGNTIYF. DNA of the CDR3: TGTGCCATCAGTGAGGAGAGGCCAGCTGGAAACACCATATATTTT.

A note on this clone: This same CDR3 is encoded by further DNA sequences in the sample. This rearrangement joins TRBV5-1 to TRBJ2-7, with 8 bases identical to TRBD1. CDR1 is SGHRS, CDR2 YFSETQ, per germline. This CDR3 contains 14 residues. The V and J ends lost 4 bases and 2 bases, in that order; junction bases with no gene match: 5. Written as DNA, the CDR3 is TGCGCCAGCAGCCTAGGACAGGGACCCTACGAGCAGTACTTC. It translates to CASSLGQGPYEQYF.